One sample yielded the 14 T cell receptor beta chains listed below, sequenced in a study of human T cells and chemical hapten exposure. Time point indicated: patch test 3, about 24 weeks after DPC sensitization. Indicated treatment: therapeutic diphenylcyclopropenone sensitization with weekly scalp DPC. TCRdb reprocessed the RACE reads via MiXCR and lists one record per CDR3 protein. The table has some 30,000 distinct CDR3 sequences, approximately 6% seen once. The source material was whole blood, sampled in connection with sensitization to the hapten diphenylcyclopropenone (DPC). The receptors come from a young man with alopecia areata. Some clones in this sample may be carry-over from other donors' samples.

This clonotype was seen at least ten times. The CDR3 protein is CASVFGGNTEAFF. In DNA form, the CDR3 reads TGTGCCAGCGTTTTCGGAGGGAACACTGAAGCTTTCTTT. The chain carries TRBV28 and TRBJ1-1; D gene uncertain. Trimming left V 8 bases short and J 1 base short, with 11 bases between. CDR1 and CDR2 from the germline V gene are MDHEN and SYDVKM. The CDR3 spans 13 residues. The full variable domain, in which reference TRBV28 and TRBJ1-1 provide the parts outside the CDR3, is DVKVTQSSRYLVKRTGEKVFLECVQDMDHENMFWYRQDPGLGLRLIYFSYDVKMKEKGDIPEGYSVSREKKERFSLILESASTNQTSMYLCASVFGGNTEAFFGQGTRLTVV.

Worth noting for this clonotype: It differs at one base from a far larger clone, so likely a read error. This chain connects TRBV7-2 to TRBJ2-3; the D is unclear. CDR1 and CDR2 from the germline V gene are SGHTA and FQGNSA. V was trimmed by 4 bases and J by 2 bases, leaving 1 base between them. This CDR3 has 11 residues. As DNA, the CDR3 is TGTGCCAGCAGCTCCACAGATACGCAGTATTTT. Translating it yields CASSSTDTQYF.

This clonotype has at least ten counts. This chain joins TRBV19 and TRBJ2-1; 11 bases fit TRBD2. The CDR3 has 17 residues. With V trimmed by 3 bases and J by 3 bases, 7 bases remained unmatched. Per the germline V gene, CDR1 is LNHDA and CDR2 is SQIVND (reference sequence). CDR3 nucleotides: TGTGCCAGTAGTATGACTAGCGGGGCCCACCACTACAATGAGCAGTTCTTC. Residues: CASSMTSGAHHYNEQFF.

There are a few counts of this clonotype. This sequence joins TRBV2 and TRBJ2-5; D possibly corresponds to TRBD1 (6 bases). The germline V gene encodes CDR1 SNHLY and CDR2 FYNNEI. Trimming shortened V by 5 bases and J by 0 bases, and 10 bases separated the two germline ends. The CDR3 length is 14 residues. The CDR3 DNA is TGTGCCAGCAGTTTGGACAGAAACCAAGAGACCCAGTACTTC. Protein product: CASSLDRNQETQYF.

This clonotype was recorded many times. The rearrangement joins TRBV7-2 to TRBJ2-3, with D maybe TRBD2 (6 bases). Germline-derived CDR1 and CDR2 are SGHTA and FQGNSA. This CDR3 comprises 15 residues. Trimming took 6 bases from V and 3 from J, leaving 16 bases between them. In DNA form, the CDR3 reads TGTGCCAGCAGTCCCCAAGCGGGTTCAACAGATACGCAGTATTTT. Protein product: CASSPQAGSTDTQYF.

The sample holds many counts of this clonotype. This rearrangement joins TRBV20-1 to TRBJ1-2, with a weak D call TRBD1 (5 bases). CDR1 is DFQATT, CDR2 SNEGSKA, per germline (reference sequence). Trimming left V 5 bases short and J 2 bases short, with 21 bases between. There are 16 residues in the CDR3. The CDR3 reads CSAPPGGALSNYGYTF. CDR3 DNA sequence: TGCAGTGCTCCCCCGGGAGGGGCATTAAGCAACTATGGCTACACCTTC.

The table lists this clonotype with many counts. V is TRBV19 and J is TRBJ1-5; 9 nucleotides match TRBD1. The CDR3 is made up of 16 amino acids. Germline CDR1 reads LNHDA; CDR2 reads SQIVND (reference sequence). The J segment lost 0 bases and the V segment lost 3 bases, leaving 3 bases of the junction unmatched. CDR3 sequence: CASSIPGQGSNQPQHF. The CDR3 DNA is TGTGCCAGTAGTATTCCGGGACAGGGTAGCAATCAGCCCCAGCATTTT.

This clonotype was observed many times. The V gene is TRBV2, the J gene TRBJ1-3; the D gene is possibly TRBD1 (6 bases). The CDR3 consists of 17 residues. V gave up 0 bases and J gave up 0 bases, with 12 bases separating them. Germline lookup yields CDR1 SNHLY and CDR2 FYNNEI. CDR3 protein: CASSEAYRVYSGNTIYF. The CDR3 DNA reads TGTGCCAGCAGTGAAGCGTACAGGGTCTACTCTGGAAACACCATATATTTT.

At least ten counts were recorded for this clonotype. The CDR3 DNA is TGTGCCAGCAGCACCGGGACAGTCAACACCGGGGAGCTGTTTTTT. Translated, it gives CASSTGTVNTGELFF. The rearrangement joins TRBV7-2 to TRBJ2-2, with TRBD1 identical over 7 bases. The trim removed 5 bases at V and 2 bases at J, leaving 5 bases unmatched. Germline V gene sequence: CDR1 SGHTA, CDR2 FQGNSA. The CDR3 is 15 residues long.

This clonotype is medium-sized (0.01 to 0.1%) within its sample. The chain recombines TRBV29-1 with TRBJ2-1, with D possibly being TRBD2 (6 bases). This CDR3 has 14 amino acids. Germline V gene data show CDR1 as SQVTM and CDR2 as ANQGSEA. V was clipped by 2 bases and J by 0 bases, with 8 bases between them. The CDR3 loop is CSVERDSSYNEQFF. As DNA, the CDR3 is TGCAGCGTTGAAAGGGACTCCTCCTACAATGAGCAGTTCTTC.

Many counts were recorded for this clonotype. The chain joins TRBV5-1 to TRBJ2-5; the match to TRBD1 covers 10 bases. This CDR3 has 17 residues. The V and J ends lost 0 bases and 1 base, in that order; junction bases with no gene match: 6. Germline V gene lookup returns CDR1 SGHRS and CDR2 YFSETQ. The CDR3 reads CASSLEIRTGGQETQYF. The CDR3 bases are TGCGCCAGCAGCTTGGAAATTCGGACAGGGGGCCAAGAGACCCAGTACTTC.

With respect to this clonotype: Possible read error: a much larger clone is one base away. This sequence joins TRBV6-2 or TRBV6-3 and TRBJ2-7; TRBD2 agrees at 9 bases. The V and J ends lost 2 bases and 5 bases, in that order; junction bases with no gene match: 22. Germline CDR1 is MNHEY and CDR2 is SVGEGT. CDR3 length: 20 residues. In DNA form, the CDR3 reads TGTGCCAGCAGTTACCTCGTAATCCCTCGGACTAGCGAGAGTGTCCACGAGCAGTACTTC. Residues: CASSYLVIPRTSESVHEQYF.

This clonotype appeared a few times. This sequence joins TRBV7-8 and TRBJ2-5, with D possibly being TRBD1 (6 bases). The ends were cut back, 5 bases at V and 3 bases at J, with 19 bases in the middle. This CDR3 is built from 16 residues. Germline CDR1 SGHVS, CDR2 FQNEAQ. The CDR3 loop reads CASSPGFGRTEETQYF. CDR3 coding DNA: TGTGCCAGCAGCCCAGGGTTTGGCCGGACAGAAGAGACCCAGTACTTC.

V gene TRBV19 combines with J gene TRBJ1-5; 7 bases agree with TRBD1. CDR3 size: 13 residues. CDR1 is LNHDA, CDR2 SQIVND, per germline (reference sequence). V lost 10 bases to trimming and J lost 6 bases; unmatched junction nucleotides: 9. The DNA of the CDR3 is TGTGCCACTTCTGACAGGGAAGCTCAGCCCCAGCATTTT. It encodes CATSDREAQPQHF.